This T cell receptor (beta chain) was sequenced during a study of CD8 T cells in ankylosing spondylitis. The sample holds a few counts of this clonotype. The antigen is not known. Germline V gene sequence: CDR1 LNHDA, CDR2 SQIVND (reference sequence). V was trimmed by 6 bases and J by 0 bases, leaving 10 bases between them. This CDR3 is built from 14 residues. Study-wide results and caveats: Significantly higher representation of disease-linked clones was reported for matched ankylosing spondylitis synovial fluid. What seemed typical of ankylosing spondylitis blood was a TCR beta motif built from about eight highly homologous variants. As for the disease-linked clones, they showed a CD8+ phenotype and occurred at relatively low frequencies in peripheral blood. In synovial fluid and blood from reactive arthritis, some motif variants were previously reported.

Scientists made TCR beta libraries using quantitative 5'-RACE with molecular barcodes. Using its own MiXCR run on the 5' RACE reads, TCRdb lists one record per CDR3 protein. This sample has under 950,000 distinct CDR3 sequences, with 15% to 20% found just once. The chain combines TRBV19 with TRBJ2-3, with a possible D match to TRBD2 (6 bases). The sequenced sample consisted of blood, either unsorted or a sorted T cell fraction (not recorded which). The source is a male donor with ankylosing spondylitis. The DNA for the CDR3 is TGTGCCAGTAGACGGGAGCAGAGCACAGATACGCAGTATTTT. This sequence encodes CASRREQSTDTQYF.